A single sample is the source of the 21 T cell receptor beta chains below, sequenced in a study of T cell responses to AZD1222 COVID-19 vaccine. Sequencing used immunoSEQ multiplex PCR; TCRdb keeps in-frame clones, though not all of them. The table records 120,000 or so clones, around 90% of them present only once. Sequences were derived from peripheral blood, sampled 28 days after the second AZD1222 dose. These receptors were obtained from an adult who received the AZD1222 COVID-19 vaccine.

The chain couples TRBV6-2 or TRBV6-3 to TRBJ1-1; D gene uncertain. Deletions cut 0 bases from V and 6 bases from J, with 8 bases between. Germline V gives CDR1 MNHEY, CDR2 SVGEGT. This CDR3 is built from 13 residues. CDR3 DNA: TGTGCCAGCAGTTACTCGAAGCCTCCTGAAGCTTTCTTT. Translated, it gives CASSYSKPPEAFF.

As DNA, the CDR3 is TGTGCCAGCAGTTTGATAACGGACTACGAGCAGTACTTC. Translating gives CASSLITDYEQYF. The chain recombines TRBV28 with TRBJ2-7, with D unresolved. Trimming took 3 bases from V and 3 from J, leaving 9 bases between them. The CDR3 extends over 13 amino acids. Germline CDR1 is MDHEN and CDR2 is SYDVKM.

The CDR3 DNA sequence: TGTGCCAGCAGCCTGTGGGGGGCAACTAATGAAAAACTGTTTTTT. Translation: CASSLWGATNEKLFF. The gene calls are TRBV7-2 and TRBJ1-4; possible D gene TRBD1, 5 bases. V was clipped by 5 bases and J by 0 bases, with 10 bases between them. The CDR3 covers 15 residues. From germline, CDR1 is SGHTA and CDR2 FQGNSA. Full variable domain (missing parts from reference TRBV7-2 and TRBJ1-4): GAGVSQSPSNKVTEKGKDVELRCDPISGHTALYWYRQSLGQGLEFLIYFQGNSAPDKSGLPSDRFSAERTGGSVSTLTIQRTQQEDSAVYLCASSLWGATNEKLFFGSGTQLSVL.

The chain is built from TRBV19 and TRBJ2-6; D remains unclear. V was clipped by 10 bases and J by 2 bases, with 12 bases between them. The CDR3 contains 14 residues. The germline V gene encodes CDR1 LNHDA and CDR2 SQIVND (reference sequence). In DNA, the CDR3 is TGTGCCACCCGCCCAGGAGCTGGGGCCAACGTCCTGACTTTC. As protein: CATRPGAGANVLTF.

The chain joins TRBV27 to TRBJ1-4, with 8 bases identical to TRBD1. The ends lost 7 bases at V and 0 bases at J; junction bases unmatched: 1. Germline V lookup: CDR1 MNHEY, CDR2 SMNVEV (reference sequence). The CDR3 covers 14 residues. The CDR3 nucleotides read TGTGCCAGCAAACAGGGGGCAACTAATGAAAAACTGTTTTTT. This translates into CASKQGATNEKLFF.

This chain joins TRBV7-2 and TRBJ2-5; weak D call: TRBD2 (6 bases). Per the germline V gene, CDR1 is SGHTA and CDR2 is FQGNSA. The length of the CDR3 is 14 residues. Trimming took off 5 bases at V and 5 bases at J, with 15 bases between the two ends. CDR3 bases: TGTGCCAGCAGCCAAGAAGCGGGTTACGAGACCCAGTACTTC. It encodes CASSQEAGYETQYF.

CDR3 in amino acids: CASSWGGSQPQHF. The CDR3 DNA reads TGTGCCAGTAGTTGGGGGGGTAGTCAGCCCCAGCATTTT. The V gene is TRBV19, the J gene TRBJ1-5; possible D gene TRBD1, 5 bases. Trimming took off 5 bases at V and 6 bases at J, with 11 bases between the two ends. This CDR3 has 13 residues. Germline-derived CDR1 and CDR2 are LNHDA and SQIVND (reference sequence).

The chain uses TRBV7-9 and TRBJ1-6; a weak D match, TRBD1 (6 bases). Looked up from germline, CDR1 is SEHNR and CDR2 is FQNEAQ (reference sequence). The length of the CDR3 is 15 residues. V lost 5 bases and J lost 1, with 9 bases in between. The CDR3 DNA is TGTGCCAGCAGCCGTGGACAGTCCTATAATTCACCCCTCCACTTT. Translation gives CASSRGQSYNSPLHF.

The chain links TRBV4-1 to TRBJ1-2; D unresolved. The CDR3 spans 14 residues. The V gene lost 0 bases and the J gene lost 7 bases, with 12 bases spanning the gap. Germline V gene sequence: CDR1 MGHRA, CDR2 YSYEKL. CDR3 coding DNA: TGCGCCAGCAGCCAAGATACGGCTGGAGGTGGCTACACCTTC. It specifies CASSQDTAGGGYTF.

V gene TRBV6-2 or TRBV6-3 combines with J gene TRBJ2-7; 7 positions agree with TRBD2. The CDR3 sequence is 17 residues long. Germline CDR1 MNHEY, CDR2 SVGEGT. V trimming: 5 bases; J trimming: 3 bases; junction bases outside the gene matches: 16. CDR3 protein: CASSLSRVREYYYEQYF. The CDR3 coding sequence is TGTGCCAGCAGTCTCTCAAGGGTGCGGGAGTACTACTACGAGCAGTACTTC.

The chain carries TRBV9 and TRBJ1-5; 9 bases agree with TRBD1. The junction had 4 bases not matched to a gene; V was cut back by 2 bases and J by 4 bases. CDR3 length: 15 residues. The V gene's germline CDR1 is SGDLS and CDR2 YYNGEE. The CDR3 DNA sequence: TGTGCCAGCAGCGTGGGACAGGGCCTAAATCAGCCCCAGCATTTT. Amino acids: CASSVGQGLNQPQHF.

The chain links TRBV9 to TRBJ2-5; 10 bases are a match to TRBD2. The germline V gene encodes CDR1 SGDLS and CDR2 YYNGEE. The J segment lost 2 bases and the V segment lost 0 bases, leaving 4 bases of the junction unmatched. This CDR3 spans 16 amino acids. CDR3 sequence (DNA): TGTGCCAGCAGCGTAGGGACTAGCGGAGTACAAGAGACCCAGTACTTC. As protein: CASSVGTSGVQETQYF.

In this sample, this clone turned up once. The chain employs TRBV7-3 and TRBJ2-3; the match to TRBD2 covers 8 bases. CDR1 SGHTA and CDR2 FQGTGA come from the germline V gene. V was clipped by 2 bases and J by 0 bases; unmatched bases: 13. CDR3 length: 19 residues. The CDR3 reads CASSLVGIWTSSSTDTQYF. In nucleotides, the CDR3 is TGTGCCAGCAGCTTAGTGGGAATTTGGACTAGCAGTAGCACAGATACGCAGTATTTT.

This chain connects TRBV24-1 to TRBJ1-5; D uncertain. Trimming took 0 bases from V and 11 from J, leaving 7 bases between them. CDR3 size: 12 residues. Germline CDR1 reads KGHDR; CDR2 reads SFDVKD. The CDR3 DNA is TGTGCCACCAGTGATTTGGGCTCGGCCCAGCATTTT. The encoded protein is CATSDLGSAQHF.

V gene TRBV30 combines with J gene TRBJ1-6, with D perhaps TRBD1 (6 bases). The CDR3 is 13 residues long. The germline V and J ends were trimmed by 4 bases and 9 bases, with 13 bases remaining between them. In germline, CDR1 is GTSNPN, CDR2 SVGIG (reference sequence). CDR3 coding DNA: TGTGCCTGGAATGAGGACAGCGGTTCACCCCTCCACTTT. Protein: CAWNEDSGSPLHF.

This chain connects TRBV20-1 to TRBJ2-7, with D perhaps matching TRBD2 (6 bases). Germline V lookup: CDR1 DFQATT, CDR2 SNEGSKA (reference sequence). There are 15 residues in the CDR3. The V end lost 3 bases, the J end lost 0 bases, and 15 bases lay between the germline ends. The DNA of the CDR3 is TGCAGTGCTAGTGATAGGAGGGCCTCCTCCTACGAGCAGTACTTC. Residues: CSASDRRASSYEQYF.

V and J are TRBV30 and TRBJ1-6, with 8 bases fitting TRBD1. The CDR3 has 13 residues. J gave up 9 bases and V 7 bases, and 8 bases lay outside the gene matches. Germline CDR1 and CDR2: GTSNPN and SVGIG (reference sequence). The CDR3 DNA reads as TGTGCCTCCACAGGGGGGAGGGGTTCACCCCTCCACTTT. It translates to CASTGGRGSPLHF. Drawing the rest from reference TRBV30 and TRBJ1-6, the complete variable domain is SQTIHQWPATLVQPVGSPLSLECTVEGTSNPNLYWYRQAAGRGLQLLFYSVGIGQISSEVPQNLSASRPQDRQFILSSKKLLLSDSGFYLCASTGGRGSPLHFGNGTRLTVT.

The chain links TRBV23-1 to TRBJ1-5; no definite D call. TRBV23-1 is an ORF, and what it does is uncertain. V was trimmed by 4 bases and J by 7 bases, leaving 11 bases between them. CDR3 length equals 13 residues. The CDR3 spells CASSLRVGQPQHF. The CDR3 DNA reads TGCGCCAGCAGTCTTCGGGTCGGACAGCCCCAGCATTTT.

A remark on this clone: Different DNA sequences within this sample yield the same CDR3. J is TRBJ1-6 and V is TRBV11-2, with D maybe TRBD1 (6 bases). V lost 1 base and J lost 7, with 14 bases in between. Germline V CDR1 and CDR2: SGHAT, FQNNGV. The CDR3 has 16 residues. The CDR3 coding sequence is TGTGCCAGCAGCTTAGTAGGCGGGGGCTGGAATTCACCCCTCCACTTT. This codes for CASSLVGGGWNSPLHF. Based on the CDR3 plus reference TRBV11-2 and TRBJ1-6, the full variable domain is EAGVAQSPRYKIIEKRQSVAFWCNPISGHATLYWYQQILGQGPKLLIQFQNNGVVDDSQLPKDRFSAERLKGVDSTLKIQPAKLEDSAVYLCASSLVGGGWNSPLHFGNGTRLTVT.

The chain has TRBV24-1 and TRBJ1-5; tentative D call: TRBD1 (5 bases). Germline CDR1 and CDR2: KGHDR and SFDVKD. There are 17 residues in the CDR3. The V gene lost 8 bases and the J gene lost 1 base, with 20 bases spanning the gap. The CDR3 sequence: CATISGGRYRSNQPQHF. Here the CDR3 DNA reads TGTGCCACCATTTCGGGGGGACGATATCGGAGCAATCAGCCCCAGCATTTT.

V usage is TRBV18 and J usage is TRBJ2-5; D is ambiguous. The CDR3 is 12 residues long. V gave up 5 bases and J gave up 2 bases, with 6 bases separating them. Germline-derived CDR1 and CDR2 are KGHSH and LQKENI. The CDR3 is CASSKTQETQYF. DNA of the CDR3: TGTGCCAGCTCAAAAACTCAAGAGACCCAGTACTTC.